This TCR beta chain was recovered during a study of T cell responses to AZD1222 COVID-19 vaccine. Sequencing was performed with immunoSEQ multiplex PCR; in TCRdb, only in-frame clones are kept and a portion is missing. The sample records about 110,000 clones, more than 90% being singletons. Germline-derived CDR1 and CDR2 are SGHNT and YENEEA. Deletions cut 1 base from V and 5 bases from J, with 9 bases between. The length of the CDR3 is 13 residues. J is TRBJ2-7 and V is TRBV11-3; D perhaps matches TRBD2 (5 bases). This clonotype was obtained from an adult who received the AZD1222 COVID-19 vaccine. The source was peripheral blood, collected 28 days after the second AZD1222 dose. The CDR3 loop is CASSLVRGNEQYF. The CDR3 coding sequence is TGTGCCAGCAGCTTAGTAAGAGGGAACGAGCAGTACTTC.